This paragraph reports one T cell receptor beta chain. This sample stems from a study of control samples from healthy donors and cancer patients. Germline V gives CDR1 LGHNA, CDR2 YNFKEQ. The CDR3 totals 21 residues. V dropped 0 bases and J dropped 5 bases, with 31 bases sitting between them. Assay: immunoSEQ multiplex PCR; the TCRdb copy retains only in-frame clones and omits some. The table lists about 120,000 clones, more than 70% of them singletons, with roughly 43% in the top ten. The V and J genes are TRBV4-2 and TRBJ1-2; D not certain. This clonotype was sampled from a man aged 45-65 years in good health. The sequenced material came from blood. In DNA form, the CDR3 reads TGTGCCAGCAGCCAAGATTTCGGAGCGGGCGAGTTCACTTCCCAGAGGTATGGCTACACCTTC. Its translation is CASSQDFGAGEFTSQRYGYTF.